This TCR beta chain was captured by sequencing in a study of T cell responses to AZD1222 COVID-19 vaccine. Findings of the study overall: The study sampled repertoires only after the peak T cell response. At baseline, seropositivity was found in only a handful of AZD1222 recipients. Donor demographics were predominantly white British with a female majority; clonal diversity may be underestimated.

This CDR3 is 13 amino acids long. V was pared by 3 bases and J by 6 bases, with 7 bases of the junction left unmatched. Per germline, CDR1 SQVTM and CDR2 ANQGSEA. TCRdb keeps only in-frame clones here, not all; method: immunoSEQ multiplex PCR. Found here are about 90,000 clones, roughly 85% of them singletons; the top ten hold roughly 4.7%. On this clone itself: Its specificity is unknown.

The sequencing here drew on peripheral blood, taken 28 days after the second AZD1222 dose. The chain is built from TRBV29-1 and TRBJ1-1; 7 nucleotides align to TRBD1. This TCR was recovered from an adult who received the AZD1222 COVID-19 vaccine. CDR3 amino acids: CSVDYLGTAEAFF. The DNA of the CDR3 is TGCAGCGTTGACTACCTGGGGACAGCTGAAGCTTTCTTT.